The 2 T cell receptor beta chains listed next were all sequenced from one sample in a study of T cells after somatic rescue of genetic block. The table came from immunoSEQ multiplex PCR; TCRdb's copy has only in-frame clones and leaves some out. The sample has 88,000 or so clones, approximately 90% seen once. Sequenced material: peripheral blood mononuclear cells (PBMCs). Receptors originate from a woman aged 18 to 35.

The chain joins TRBV28 to TRBJ2-5, with 7 bases lining up with TRBD2. J was trimmed by 4 bases and V by 6 bases; bases with no gene match: 8. Per germline, CDR1 MDHEN and CDR2 SYDVKM. This CDR3 contains 14 residues. This CDR3 reads CASSRGLGAETQYF. CDR3 sequence (DNA): TGTGCCAGCAGCCGTGGACTAGGAGCAGAGACCCAGTACTTC.

The rearrangement uses TRBV7-2 and TRBJ2-1, with 12 bases that match TRBD2. J gave up 5 bases and V 5 bases, and 4 bases lay outside the gene matches. The V gene's germline CDR1 is SGHTA and CDR2 FQGNSA. The CDR3 runs 15 residues. The CDR3, as DNA: TGTGCCAGCAGCCTCGGACTAGCGGGGAACAATGAGCAGTTCTTC. Amino acids: CASSLGLAGNNEQFF. The complete variable domain, with remaining parts taken from reference TRBV7-2 and TRBJ2-1, reads GAGVSQSPSNKVTEKGKDVELRCDPISGHTALYWYRQSLGQGLEFLIYFQGNSAPDKSGLPSDRFSAERTGGSVSTLTIQRTQQEDSAVYLCASSLGLAGNNEQFFGPGTRLTVL.